Many counts were recorded for the clone carrying this TCR beta chain. As yet, its antigen is unknown. Regions amplified from RNA transcripts were the TCR beta CDR3 regions. The HTBI set primed first-round TCR CDR3 RT-PCR. In TCRdb, the multiplex PCR reads were re-called with MiXCR into one record per CDR3 protein. The data contain 75,000 to 100,000 distinct CDR3 sequences, about 40% of them seen just once; the ten biggest clones take up roughly 10%. This record belongs to a study of T cells in Graves' hyperthyroidism and ophthalmopathy. The CDR3 loop spans 14 amino acids. Unmatched junction bases numbered 10, after V lost 4 bases and J lost 7 bases. CDR1 and CDR2 (germline): DFQATT, SNEGSKA (reference sequence). Patients aged 18 to 65 with hyperthyroidism were newly diagnosed, with duration under 2 months. The study's findings and limits: Most clonotypes expanded in thyroid above 0.001 were likewise present in blood.

V gene TRBV20-1 combines with J gene TRBJ2-7; 10 bases fit TRBD2. Sequencing used peripheral blood or thyroid tissue (not recorded which). This sequence originates from a woman aged 25-40 years with Graves' hyperthyroidism. CDR3 region: CSATRTSGPWEQYF. CDR3 nucleotide sequence: TGCAGTGCTACCCGGACTAGCGGACCCTGGGAGCAGTACTTC.